This entry concerns a single TCR beta chain. The target antigen is unknown. V was shortened by 1 base and J by 4 bases, with 14 bases between the two germline ends. The length of the CDR3 is 16 residues. Germline CDR1 is SGHTA and CDR2 is FQGNSA. These data originate in a study of T cell responses to AZD1222 COVID-19 vaccine. General study findings and limits: Two AZD1222 doses significantly raised spike-specific TCR breadth and depth over controls.

Sequenced by immunoSEQ multiplex PCR; TCRdb stores in-frame clones only, minus some. The sample gives about 73,000 clones, roughly 90% of which show up once; over 1.2% is in the top ten. The sequence derives from an adult who received the AZD1222 COVID-19 vaccine. The sequencing here drew on peripheral blood, taken 28 days after the second AZD1222 dose. The chain couples TRBV7-2 to TRBJ1-5; possibly TRBD1 for D (6 bases). The CDR3, as DNA: TGTGCCAGCAGCTTAGGGGCAGGGGTGGGGAATCAGCCCCAGCATTTT. Amino acids: CASSLGAGVGNQPQHF.